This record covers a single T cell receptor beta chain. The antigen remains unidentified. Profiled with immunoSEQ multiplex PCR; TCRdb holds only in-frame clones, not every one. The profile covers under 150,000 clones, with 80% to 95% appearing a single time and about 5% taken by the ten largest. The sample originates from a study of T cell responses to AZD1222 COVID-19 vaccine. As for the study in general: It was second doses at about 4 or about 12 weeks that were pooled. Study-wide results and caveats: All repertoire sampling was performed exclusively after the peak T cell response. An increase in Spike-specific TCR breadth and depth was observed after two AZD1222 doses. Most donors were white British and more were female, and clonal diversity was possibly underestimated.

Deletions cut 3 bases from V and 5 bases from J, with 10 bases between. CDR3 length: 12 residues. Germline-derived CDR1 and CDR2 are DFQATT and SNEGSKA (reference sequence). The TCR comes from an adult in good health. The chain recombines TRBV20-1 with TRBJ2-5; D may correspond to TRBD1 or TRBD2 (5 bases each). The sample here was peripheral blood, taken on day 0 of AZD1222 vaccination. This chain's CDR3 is CSASHWGETQYF. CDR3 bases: TGCAGTGCTAGTCATTGGGGGGAGACCCAGTACTTC.